This TCR beta chain was recovered during a study of blood T cell repertoires in COVID-19. Across the whole study: There were acute and convalescent COVID-19 samples, and they came from the United States, Italy and Spain.

The cohort comprised adults aged about 18 to 90 years residing in 20 to 30 US areas. This CDR3 spans 15 amino acids. Germline assignment: CDR1 KGHSH and CDR2 LQKENI. The ends were cut back, 3 bases at V and 5 bases at J, with 16 bases in the middle. Produced via immunoSEQ multiplex PCR; TCRdb's table is partial and in-frame only. This sample has hundreds of thousands of clones; around 89% occur once, and the top ten carry approximately 1.2%. Sequences were obtained from PBMCs or T cells enriched from blood (not recorded which). The TCR sequence derives from a man under 40 who had recovered from COVID-19. V is TRBV18 and J is TRBJ1-2; D possibly corresponds to TRBD1 (6 bases). The CDR3, as DNA: TGTGCCAGCTCACCCCTTTCAGGGGCCTATTATGGCTACACCTTC. Amino acid sequence: CASSPLSGAYYGYTF.